This T cell receptor (beta chain) is drawn from a study of blood T cell repertoires in COVID-19. Assay used: immunoSEQ multiplex PCR; TCRdb lists only in-frame clones, some missing. The sample lists around 77,000 clones, 75% to 90% occurring once. V lost 3 bases and J lost 0; bases outside the gene matches: 7. Germline CDR1 is DFQATT and CDR2 is SNEGSKA (reference sequence). CDR3 length: 15 amino acids. Sequencing was performed on peripheral blood. This sequence joins TRBV20-1 and TRBJ2-7, with 8 bases lining up with TRBD2. The sequence was obtained from a man older than 75 with acute or convalescent COVID-19. The CDR3 DNA reads as TGCAGTGCTAGTGCAACGGGACTAGGCTCCTACGAGCAGTACTTC. As protein: CSASATGLGSYEQYF.